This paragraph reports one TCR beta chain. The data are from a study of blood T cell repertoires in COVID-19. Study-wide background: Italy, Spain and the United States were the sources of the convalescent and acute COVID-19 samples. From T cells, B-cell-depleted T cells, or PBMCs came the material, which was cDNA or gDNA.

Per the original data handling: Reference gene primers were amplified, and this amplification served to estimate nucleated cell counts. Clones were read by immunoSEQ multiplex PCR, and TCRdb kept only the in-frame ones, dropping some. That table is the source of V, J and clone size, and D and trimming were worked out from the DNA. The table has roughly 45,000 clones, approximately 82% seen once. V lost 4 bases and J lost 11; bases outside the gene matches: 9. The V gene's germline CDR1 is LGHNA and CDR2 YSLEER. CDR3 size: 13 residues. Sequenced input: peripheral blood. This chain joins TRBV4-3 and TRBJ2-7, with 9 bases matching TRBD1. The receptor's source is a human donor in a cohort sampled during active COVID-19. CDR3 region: CASSLTAGTGKYF. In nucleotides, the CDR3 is TGCGCCAGCAGCCTAACTGCCGGGACAGGGAAGTACTTC.